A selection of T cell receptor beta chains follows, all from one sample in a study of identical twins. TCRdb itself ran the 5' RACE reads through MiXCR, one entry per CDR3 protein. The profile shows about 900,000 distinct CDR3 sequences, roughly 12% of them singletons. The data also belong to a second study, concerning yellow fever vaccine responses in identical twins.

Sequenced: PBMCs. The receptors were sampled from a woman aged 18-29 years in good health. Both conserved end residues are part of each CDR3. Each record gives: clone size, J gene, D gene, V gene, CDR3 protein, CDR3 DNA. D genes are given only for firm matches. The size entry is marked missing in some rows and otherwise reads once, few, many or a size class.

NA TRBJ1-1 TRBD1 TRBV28 CASSAGTENTEAFF TGTGCCAGCAGTGCCGGGACAGAGAACACTGAAGCTTTCTTT
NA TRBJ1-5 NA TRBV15 CATSRTGDNNQPQHF TGTGCCACCAGCCGGACCGGAGACAACAATCAGCCCCAGCATTTT
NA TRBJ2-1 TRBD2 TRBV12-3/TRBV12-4 CTSWGLAGGRSSYNEQFF TGTACCAGCTGGGGGCTAGCGGGAGGGCGGAGCTCCTACAATGAGCAGTTCTTC
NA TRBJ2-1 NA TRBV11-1 CASSPPFGGPTYNEQFF TGTGCCAGCAGCCCCCCCTTCGGGGGTCCTACCTACAATGAGCAGTTCTTC
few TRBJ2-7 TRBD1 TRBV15 CATSSEKWGQGNYEQYF TGTGCCACCAGCAGCGAAAAATGGGGACAGGGGAACTACGAGCAGTACTTC
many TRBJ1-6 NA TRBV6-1 CASSEGTVGNSPLHF TGTGCCAGCAGTGAAGGCACAGTGGGTAATTCACCCCTCCACTTT
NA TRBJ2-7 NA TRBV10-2 CASSVDHSYEQYF TGCGCCAGCAGTGTCGACCACTCCTACGAGCAGTACTTC
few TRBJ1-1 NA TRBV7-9 CASSPHGSGAEAFF TGTGCCAGCAGCCCTCATGGATCGGGAGCTGAAGCTTTCTTT
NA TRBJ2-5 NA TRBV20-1 CSAPNGETQYF TGCAGTGCCCCGAATGGGGAGACCCAGTACTTC
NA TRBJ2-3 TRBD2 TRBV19 CASSRDSGSTADTQYF TGTGCCAGTAGTAGGGATAGCGGGAGTACCGCAGATACGCAGTATTTT
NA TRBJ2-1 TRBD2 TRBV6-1 CASKLAGGRNEQFF TGTGCCAGCAAGCTGGCGGGGGGGCGTAATGAGCAGTTCTTC
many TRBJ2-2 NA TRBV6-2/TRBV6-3 CASRWGSTNTGELFF TGTGCCAGCAGATGGGGGAGCACGAACACCGGGGAGCTGTTTTTT
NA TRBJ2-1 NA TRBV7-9 CASREGSSYNEQLF TGTGCCAGCAGAGAGGGGAGCTCCTACAATGAGCAGCTCTTC
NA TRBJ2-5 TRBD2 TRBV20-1 CSAKTGTSGGSETQYF TGCAGTGCAAAGACCGGGACTAGCGGGGGTTCAGAGACCCAGTACTTC
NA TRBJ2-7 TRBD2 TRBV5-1 CASSSSGKSPYEQYF TGCGCCAGCAGCTCTAGCGGGAAGTCGCCCTACGAGCAGTACTTC
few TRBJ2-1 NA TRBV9 CASSADDWNEQFF TGTGCCAGCAGCGCGGACGACTGGAATGAGCAGTTCTTC
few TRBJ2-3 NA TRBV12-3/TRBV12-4 CASSPGVASADTQYF TGTGCCAGCAGCCCGGGGGTAGCTTCGGCAGATACGCAGTATTTT
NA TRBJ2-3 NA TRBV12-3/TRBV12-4 CASTRTSTDTQYF TGTGCCAGCACCCGGACTAGCACAGATACGCAGTATTTT
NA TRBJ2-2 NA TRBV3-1 CAFSQNLGGTIGTGELFF TGTGCCTTCAGCCAGAACTTAGGGGGGACTATTGGCACCGGGGAGCTGTTTTTT
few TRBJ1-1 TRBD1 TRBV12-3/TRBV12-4 CASSLTQGATAFF TGTGCCAGCAGTTTGACCCAGGGGGCGACCGCTTTCTTT
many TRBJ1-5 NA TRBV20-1 CSAKISNQPQHF TGCAGTGCAAAAATAAGCAATCAGCCCCAGCATTTT
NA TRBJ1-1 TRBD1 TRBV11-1 CASSSTAGVRDRGGTEAFF TGTGCCAGCAGCTCAACTGCGGGTGTTCGGGACAGGGGGGGTACTGAAGCTTTCTTT
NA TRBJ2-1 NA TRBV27 CASSRHPNSDNEQFF TGTGCCAGCAGTCGACACCCCAACTCTGACAATGAGCAGTTCTTC
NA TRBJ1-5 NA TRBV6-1 CASSEARGGSQPQHF TGTGCCAGCAGTGAAGCGCGTGGGGGTAGTCAGCCCCAGCATTTT
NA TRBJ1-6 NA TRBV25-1 CASSEWTPLGSPLHF TGTGCCAGCAGTGAATGGACCCCCTTGGGGTCACCCCTCCACTTT
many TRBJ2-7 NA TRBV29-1 CSVVVSYEQYF TGCAGCGTCGTCGTGTCCTACGAGCAGTACTTC
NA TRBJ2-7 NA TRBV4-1 CASSQVPLTYEQYF TGCGCCAGCAGCCAAGTACCCCTAACTTACGAGCAGTACTTC
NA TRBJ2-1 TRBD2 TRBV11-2 CASSLEAPMGSGRGSVYNEQFF TGTGCCAGCAGCTTAGAGGCCCCAATGGGTAGCGGGAGAGGCTCAGTGTACAATGAGCAGTTCTTC
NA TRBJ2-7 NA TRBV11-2 CASSSSSGEAYEQYF TGTGCCAGCAGCTCCTCGTCAGGGGAGGCCTACGAGCAGTACTTC
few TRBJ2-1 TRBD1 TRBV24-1 CATSDLRQGSEQFF TGTGCCACCAGTGATTTGCGACAGGGTTCGGAGCAGTTCTTC
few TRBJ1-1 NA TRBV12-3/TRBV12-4 CASSFSGLAEAFF TGTGCCAGCAGTTTTTCTGGGTTGGCTGAAGCTTTCTTT
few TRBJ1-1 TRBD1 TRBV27 CASSHSGRGQGNTEAFF TGTGCCAGCAGCCACAGTGGCAGGGGGCAAGGGAACACTGAAGCTTTCTTT
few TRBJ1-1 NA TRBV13 CASSLGRQGGTEAFF TGTGCCAGCAGCTTAGGCCGCCAGGGTGGCACTGAAGCTTTCTTT
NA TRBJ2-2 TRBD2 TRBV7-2 CASSFAWGGGELFF TGTGCCAGCAGCTTTGCTTGGGGGGGCGGGGAGCTGTTTTTT
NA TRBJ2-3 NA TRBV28 CASSLELGRETQYF TGTGCCAGCAGTTTAGAGCTCGGAAGGGAAACGCAGTATTTT
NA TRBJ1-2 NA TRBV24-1 CATSDFPQGSGYTF TGTGCCACCAGTGATTTTCCCCAGGGTAGTGGCTACACCTTC
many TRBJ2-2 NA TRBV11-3 CASSPSGVNTGELFF TGTGCCAGCAGCCCCTCGGGAGTGAACACCGGGGAGCTGTTTTTT
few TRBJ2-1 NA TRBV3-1 CASSPTTTASLVNEQFF TGTGCCAGCAGCCCAACGACGACAGCTAGTTTAGTCAATGAGCAGTTCTTC
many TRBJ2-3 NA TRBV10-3 CAIRRATTDTQYF TGTGCCATCAGGCGGGCGACCACAGATACGCAGTATTTT
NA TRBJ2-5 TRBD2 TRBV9 CASSAQTSGGGLETQYF TGTGCCAGCAGCGCACAAACGAGTGGGGGAGGGTTGGAGACCCAGTACTTC
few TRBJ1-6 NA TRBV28 CASTFRGSPLHF TGTGCCAGCACCTTTAGAGGTTCACCCCTCCACTTT
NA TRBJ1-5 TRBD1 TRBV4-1 CASSVTGGAYQPQHF TGCGCCAGCAGCGTCACAGGGGGCGCTTATCAGCCCCAGCATTTT
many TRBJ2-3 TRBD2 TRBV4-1 CASTIAGASTDTQYF TGCGCCAGCACCATAGCGGGGGCTAGCACAGATACGCAGTATTTT
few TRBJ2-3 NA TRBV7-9 CASSTGVAQLTDTQYF TGTGCCAGCAGCACCGGAGTAGCTCAACTCACAGATACGCAGTATTTT
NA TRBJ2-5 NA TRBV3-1 CASSQEGRTQYF TGTGCCAGCAGCCAAGAGGGCAGGACCCAGTACTTC
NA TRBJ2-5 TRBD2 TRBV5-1 CASSLVLAGGSVETQYF TGCGCCAGCAGCTTGGTGCTAGCGGGGGGATCGGTGGAGACCCAGTACTTC
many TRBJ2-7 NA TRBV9 CASASESSYEQYF TGTGCCAGTGCTAGCGAAAGCTCCTACGAGCAGTACTTC
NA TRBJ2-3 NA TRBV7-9 CASSFGRLGTDTQYF TGTGCCAGCAGCTTCGGGAGATTGGGCACAGATACGCAGTATTTT
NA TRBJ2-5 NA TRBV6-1 CASSEEERIQETQYF TGTGCCAGCAGTGAAGAAGAGCGGATCCAAGAGACCCAGTACTTC